A single sample is the source of the 30 T cell receptor beta chains below, sequenced in a study of T-cell memory formation after mild COVID-19. Via MiXCR, TCRdb re-called the 5' RACE reads, giving one row per CDR3 protein. The table lists hundreds of thousands of distinct CDR3 sequences, about 18% of them singletons. The material sequenced was PBMCs or a T cell subset sorted from them (not recorded which). All receptors derive from an adult woman who had mild COVID-19 (a few samples of this study predate the infection). Cell type and time point are not known.

The rearrangement uses TRBV5-1 and TRBJ1-1; 9 bases fit TRBD1. The CDR3 has 15 amino acids. The J segment lost 3 bases and the V segment lost 1 base, leaving 4 bases of the junction unmatched. Looked up from germline, CDR1 is SGHRS and CDR2 is YFSETQ. CDR3 amino acids: CASSLLTGGHTEAFF. Here the CDR3 DNA reads TGCGCCAGCAGCTTGTTGACAGGGGGTCACACTGAAGCTTTCTTT.

V usage is TRBV12-3 or TRBV12-4 and J usage is TRBJ2-2; 10 nucleotides match TRBD2. Unmatched junction bases numbered 6, after V lost 6 bases and J lost 8 bases. The CDR3 spans 14 residues. The CDR3 DNA reads TGTGCCAGCAGGATAAGACTAGCGGGTGGGGAGCTGTTTTTT. Its protein is CASRIRLAGGELFF.

This clonotype has a count of ten or more. This chain links TRBV7-9 with TRBJ2-1; D gene ambiguous. From germline, CDR1 is SEHNR and CDR2 FQNEAQ (reference sequence). Trimming took off 2 bases at V and 8 bases at J, with 4 bases between the two ends. The CDR3 extends over 11 amino acids. Here the CDR3 reads CASSLSYEQFF. Written as DNA, the CDR3 is TGTGCCAGCAGCTTATCTTATGAGCAGTTCTTC.

The chain joins TRBV7-9 to TRBJ2-1, with 8 bases aligning to TRBD2. In germline, CDR1 is SEHNR, CDR2 FQNEAQ (reference sequence). The ends lost 3 bases at V and 6 bases at J; junction bases unmatched: 7. This CDR3 contains 15 residues. DNA for the CDR3: TGTGCCAGCAGCTTGGTCGGGAGGGGTTCCAATGAGCAGTTCTTC. As protein: CASSLVGRGSNEQFF.

The chain uses TRBV7-2 and TRBJ1-5; TRBD1 is a possible D gene (5 bases). CDR3 length: 16 amino acids. CDR1 is SGHTA and CDR2 is FQGNSA in the germline V gene. With 1 base removed from V and 1 base from J, the gap between germline ends came to 11 bases. CDR3 region: CASSLGQGPSNQPQHF. The CDR3, as DNA: TGTGCCAGCAGCTTAGGCCAGGGTCCGAGCAATCAGCCCCAGCATTTT.

The chain couples TRBV7-2 to TRBJ2-3; possible D gene TRBD2, 5 bases. CDR1 is SGHTA and CDR2 is FQGNSA in the germline V gene. The germline V and J ends were trimmed by 4 bases and 0 bases, with 11 bases remaining between them. This CDR3 has 15 residues. CDR3 region: CASSSWTVSTDTQYF. In DNA form, the CDR3 reads TGTGCCAGCAGCTCGTGGACTGTTAGCACAGATACGCAGTATTTT.

In its sample, this clonotype was seen a few times. The V gene is TRBV9, the J gene TRBJ2-7; 7 nucleotides line up with TRBD2. The CDR3 extends over 15 amino acids. V trimming: 3 bases; J trimming: 1 base; junction bases outside the gene matches: 7. CDR1 and CDR2 from the germline V gene are SGDLS and YYNGEE. The chain's CDR3 is CASSAGVGGSYEQYF. CDR3 DNA: TGTGCCAGCAGCGCGGGGGTCGGGGGGTCCTACGAGCAGTACTTC.

This clonotype was counted only a few times. The chain's CDR3 is CSVFSGRPADTQYF. The CDR3 region has the DNA TGCAGCGTCTTCAGCGGGAGACCCGCAGATACGCAGTATTTT. The V and J genes are TRBV29-1 and TRBJ2-3; 8 bases map to TRBD2. With V trimmed by 6 bases and J by 4 bases, 9 bases remained unmatched. The germline CDR1 and CDR2 sequences are SQVTM and ANQGSEA. The length of the CDR3 is 14 residues.

This sequence joins TRBV27 and TRBJ1-5, with 9 bases fitting TRBD1. Germline values: CDR1 MNHEY, CDR2 SMNVEV (reference sequence). V lost 5 bases to trimming and J lost 4 bases; unmatched junction nucleotides: 3. The CDR3 is 14 amino acids. As DNA, the CDR3 is TGTGCCAGCAGTACAGGGGGCCCGAATCAGCCCCAGCATTTT. Its protein product is CASSTGGPNQPQHF.

This clonotype was observed a few times. The chain joins TRBV5-1 to TRBJ2-1, with D possibly matching TRBD2 (5 bases). The germline CDR1 and CDR2 sequences are SGHRS and YFSETQ. The germline V and J ends were trimmed by 4 bases and 3 bases, with 14 bases remaining between them. The CDR3 covers 15 residues. In DNA, the CDR3 is TGCGCCAGCAGCACGGGATTGCCGGACTACAATGAGCAGTTCTTC. The encoded protein is CASSTGLPDYNEQFF.

Many counts were recorded for this clonotype. This chain joins TRBV20-1 and TRBJ2-3; D is perhaps TRBD1 (7 bases). The germline CDR1 and CDR2 sequences are DFQATT and SNEGSKA (reference sequence). This CDR3 is built from 16 residues. V lost 0 bases to trimming and J lost 4 bases, with 17 bases between them. The CDR3 here is CSARDQGGGDADTQYF. The CDR3 DNA follows: TGCAGTGCTAGAGACCAGGGGGGCGGGGACGCAGATACGCAGTATTTT.

The chain has TRBV28 and TRBJ1-1, with 10 positions matching TRBD1. Germline lookup yields CDR1 MDHEN and CDR2 SYDVKM. This CDR3 comprises 16 residues. The V segment lost 8 bases and the J segment 2 bases; nucleotides outside the gene matches: 11. The CDR3 DNA sequence: TGTGCCAGCGCAGGGGACAGGGGTGGGGGAAACACTGAAGCTTTCTTT. It specifies CASAGDRGGGNTEAFF. The variable domain in full, with the rest retrieved from reference TRBV28 and TRBJ1-1, is DVKVTQSSRYLVKRTGEKVFLECVQDMDHENMFWYRQDPGLGLRLIYFSYDVKMKEKGDIPEGYSVSREKKERFSLILESASTNQTSMYLCASAGDRGGGNTEAFFGQGTRLTVV.

CDR3 region: CASNSLGGTINQPQHF. In nucleotides, the CDR3 is TGTGCCAGTAACTCCCTTGGGGGCACGATAAATCAGCCCCAGCATTTT. V gene TRBV19 combines with J gene TRBJ1-5; weak D call: TRBD1 (6 bases). CDR1 and CDR2 (germline): LNHDA, SQIVND (reference sequence). The CDR3 covers 16 residues. V was pared by 7 bases and J by 4 bases, with 20 bases between.

The chain joins TRBV11-1 to TRBJ2-1; 8 bases match TRBD2. V lost 5 bases to trimming and J lost 7 bases; unmatched junction nucleotides: 7. CDR1 SGHAT and CDR2 FQDESV come from the germline V gene (reference sequence). The CDR3 contains 14 residues. The CDR3 sequence: CASSEDRGGNEQFF. The CDR3 DNA reads TGTGCCAGCAGCGAAGACCGGGGGGGGAATGAGCAGTTCTTC.

In this sample, this clonotype turned up many times. This chain links TRBV5-1 with TRBJ2-1, with D unclear. The germline gives CDR1 SGHRS, CDR2 YFSETQ. V was trimmed by 0 bases and J by 5 bases, leaving 15 bases between them. CDR3 length: 16 residues. The CDR3 loop is CASSLEVVAANNEQFF. CDR3 nucleotide sequence: TGCGCCAGCAGCTTGGAAGTGGTTGCCGCCAACAATGAGCAGTTCTTC.

CDR3 region: CASSPYKVMNTEAFF. CDR3 sequence (DNA): TGTGCCAGCTCACCATATAAAGTCATGAACACTGAAGCTTTCTTT. The chain links TRBV18 to TRBJ1-1, with D hard to call. Trimming cost V 2 bases and J 0 bases, with 10 bases left between them. CDR3 length equals 15 residues. Germline V lookup: CDR1 KGHSH, CDR2 LQKENI.

This sequence joins TRBV5-7 and TRBJ2-5; D perhaps matches TRBD2 (6 bases). Being an ORF, TRBV5-7 has a function that is uncertain. The CDR3 spans 18 residues. Trimming stripped 4 bases from V and 1 base from J, with 23 bases between. The CDR3 protein is CASSPTWVREPTQETQYF. DNA of the CDR3: TGTGCCAGCAGCCCCACCTGGGTTCGGGAGCCCACCCAAGAGACCCAGTACTTC.

This chain links TRBV21-1 with TRBJ1-2; TRBD1, the D gene given by the table, was not confirmed from the DNA. TRBV21-1 is marked as a pseudogene. This CDR3 is built from 13 residues. In nucleotides, the CDR3 is TGTGCCAGCACTCTCCGCCAGGGCAGCGGCTACACCTTC. Amino acid sequence: CASTLRQGSGYTF.

The rearrangement uses TRBV19 and TRBJ2-7, with D possibly matching TRBD1 (6 bases). The V and J ends lost 2 bases and 3 bases respectively, with 17 bases between them. CDR1 and CDR2 (germline): LNHDA, SQIVND (reference sequence). The CDR3 has 16 amino acids. The CDR3 nucleotides are TGTGCCAGTAGTATACTTTTTGGACAGACGAGCTACGAGCAGTACTTC. Amino acid sequence: CASSILFGQTSYEQYF. The variable domain in full, with the rest retrieved from reference TRBV19 and TRBJ2-7, is DGGITQSPKYLFRKEGQNVTLSCEQNLNHDAMYWYRQDPGQGLRLIYYSQIVNDFQKGDIAEGYSVSREKKESFPLTVTSAQKNPTAFYLCASSILFGQTSYEQYFGPGTRLTVT.

This clonotype was counted only a few times. CDR3 residues: CASAKQGEVRKAFF. The CDR3 nucleotides are TGCGCCAGCGCGAAACAGGGGGAGGTTCGAAAAGCTTTCTTT. The chain has TRBV4-3 and TRBJ1-1; 8 bases line up with TRBD1. The CDR3 has 14 amino acids. Trimming removed 8 bases from V and 9 bases from J; junction bases left unmatched: 14. Germline V gives CDR1 LGHNA, CDR2 YSLEER.

This clonotype was seen a handful of times. The DNA is left out, because the CDR3 cannot be placed on it with certainty; the CDR3 is given as TCRdb lists it. The J gene is TRBJ1-1, the V gene TRBV6-2 or TRBV6-3; no check of the table's D call, TRBD1, against the DNA was made. The CDR3 sequence runs 15 residues, both termini included. Germline assignment: CDR1 MNHEY and CDR2 SVGEGT. The CDR3 loop is CASTSDRGPLAEAFF.

V gene TRBV6-5 combines with J gene TRBJ1-2; D is unresolved. Trimming pared 6 bases from V and 1 base from J, leaving 12 bases between. Per germline, CDR1 MNHEY and CDR2 SVGAGI. The CDR3 length is 14 residues. The chain's CDR3 is CASSETRDNYGYTF. The CDR3 coding sequence is TGTGCCAGCAGCGAGACCAGAGATAACTATGGCTACACCTTC.

This clonotype showed up just a few times. The chain has TRBV5-4 and TRBJ2-3; D gene ambiguous. V was pared by 4 bases and J by 0 bases, with 12 bases between. The length of the CDR3 is 15 residues. Germline V gives CDR1 SGHNT, CDR2 YYREEE (reference sequence). The CDR3 coding sequence is TGTGCCAGCAGCGTAGGAGTTTCTAGCACAGATACGCAGTATTTT. Translation: CASSVGVSSTDTQYF.

The J gene is TRBJ1-1, the V gene TRBV5-4, with 7 bases lining up with TRBD1. This CDR3 is built from 15 residues. Per germline, CDR1 SGHNT and CDR2 YYREEE (reference sequence). V shed 5 bases, J shed 0 bases, and the junction held 7 bases outside the gene matches. The CDR3 sequence: CASRLQGGMNTEAFF. CDR3 DNA sequence: TGTGCCAGCAGACTGCAGGGGGGGATGAACACTGAAGCTTTCTTT.

Only a few counts were recorded for this clonotype. This chain uses TRBV13 with TRBJ2-2; no definite D call. The V end was cut by 5 bases, the J end by 6 bases, with 16 bases between. The CDR3 spans 15 residues. Germline V gene lookup returns CDR1 PRHDT and CDR2 FYEKMQ (reference sequence). The CDR3 DNA reads as TGTGCCAGCAGCCCCACTGCCTCCCAGGCCGGGGAGCTGTTTTTT. It is translated as CASSPTASQAGELFF.

The table lists this clonotype with many counts. The chain couples TRBV18 to TRBJ2-3; TRBD2 is a possible D gene (5 bases). Germline CDR1 reads KGHSH; CDR2 reads LQKENI. The CDR3 runs 15 residues. V lost 0 bases and J lost 3, with 10 bases in between. This CDR3 is CASSPPGTRTDTQYF. Written as DNA, the CDR3 is TGTGCCAGCTCACCACCGGGCACTAGGACAGATACGCAGTATTTT.

The table lists this clonotype with a few counts. V is TRBV15 and J is TRBJ1-2, with TRBD1 identical over 9 bases. The ends lost 0 bases at V and 0 bases at J; junction bases unmatched: 2. Germline CDR1 is LNHNV and CDR2 is YYDKDF (reference sequence). The CDR3 length is 16 residues. The CDR3 loop reads CATSRDRQGANYGYTF. CDR3 DNA sequence: TGTGCCACCAGCAGAGATCGACAGGGGGCTAACTATGGCTACACCTTC.

This sequence joins TRBV5-1 and TRBJ2-3, with no clear D. V lost 5 bases and J lost 3, with 10 bases in between. The V gene's germline CDR1 is SGHRS and CDR2 YFSETQ. The CDR3 runs 13 residues. The CDR3 sequence is CASRAYATDTQYF. The CDR3, as DNA: TGCGCCAGCAGGGCCTATGCGACAGATACGCAGTATTTT.

The chain employs TRBV9 and TRBJ2-5; D gene unclear. Germline V lookup: CDR1 SGDLS, CDR2 YYNGEE. CDR3 length: 13 amino acids. Trimming took off 0 bases at V and 1 base at J, with 4 bases between the two ends. The CDR3 region is CASSVDSQETQYF. The CDR3, as DNA: TGTGCCAGCAGCGTAGACAGCCAAGAGACCCAGTACTTC.

This clonotype showed up many times. The J gene is TRBJ2-3, the V gene TRBV15, with D tentatively TRBD2 (5 bases). The CDR3 is made up of 13 amino acids. V was cut by 8 bases and J by 3 bases, with 12 bases left in between. Germline assignment: CDR1 LNHNV and CDR2 YYDKDF (reference sequence). The CDR3 is CATSEEPTDTQYF. As DNA, the CDR3 is TGTGCCACCTCGGAGGAGCCAACAGATACGCAGTATTTT.